This TCR beta chain was found in a study of T-cell memory formation after mild COVID-19. About the study: TCR clusters were mostly donor specific. Study observations and caveats: Contracting clones, day 15 to 85, had balanced CD4/CD8, and later expanders favored CD4+. CD4+ contracting clones lay mainly in CM and EM, CD8+ ones in EMRA.

Libraries for TCRalpha and TCRbeta carried sample barcodes and unique molecular identifiers via 5'RACE. TCRdb reanalysed the 5' RACE reads using MiXCR and keeps one entry per CDR3 protein. The sample lists about 340,000 distinct CDR3 sequences, roughly 20% occurring once. The CDR3 spans 14 residues. V lost 6 bases and J lost 9, with 18 bases in between. This clonotype was seen more than once but under ten times. The antigen is not known. The V call is TRBV12-3 or TRBV12-4, the J call TRBJ2-1; TRBD1 is a possible D gene (5 bases). Sequenced: PBMCs or a T cell subset sorted from them (not recorded which). The receptor was derived from an adult woman who had mild COVID-19 (a few samples of this study predate the infection). Cell type and time point are not known. The CDR3 loop is CASSLRAGVGEQFF. The CDR3 DNA follows: TGTGCCAGCAGCCTCAGGGCTGGGGTTGGTGAGCAGTTCTTC.